Listed below are T cell receptor beta chains from one sample, sequenced in a study of T cell responses to AZD1222 COVID-19 vaccine. The table came from immunoSEQ multiplex PCR; TCRdb's copy has only in-frame clones and leaves some out. Among approximately 200,000 clones listed, 85% to 90% were seen once. The sample was peripheral blood, taken on day 0 of MenACWY control vaccination. The receptors stem from an adult in good health. Each CDR3 is given with its conserved first and last residue. The order of the fields is clone size, J gene, V gene, D gene, CDR3 length, CDR3 DNA, CDR3 protein. The D gene is left open where the match is weak. Clone size is shown for a subset of rows, as once, few, many or a class of expanded clone.

clone_size: -
j_call: TRBJ2-2
v_call: TRBV6-4
d_call: TRBD2
cdr3_length: 14
cdr3_nt: TGTGCCAGCAGTCCCAGCGGGGGGGCCGGGGAGCTGTTTTTT
cdr3_aa: CASSPSGGAGELFF

clone_size: few
j_call: TRBJ1-1
v_call: TRBV11-3
d_call: -
cdr3_length: 13
cdr3_nt: TGTGCCAGCAGCGCCTACGTTGGCACTGAAGCTTTCTTT
cdr3_aa: CASSAYVGTEAFF

clone_size: -
j_call: TRBJ2-7
v_call: TRBV6-1
d_call: TRBD2
cdr3_length: 17
cdr3_nt: TGTGCCAGCAGTGAACTCTGGGGGCGGGAGGAGTTCTACGAGCAGTACTTC
cdr3_aa: CASSELWGREEFYEQYF

clone_size: -
j_call: TRBJ1-5
v_call: TRBV4-2
d_call: -
cdr3_length: 19
cdr3_nt: TGTGCCAGCAGCCAAAGACCCTTCGCTGGCACTGATAGCAATCAGCCCCAGCATTTT
cdr3_aa: CASSQRPFAGTDSNQPQHF

clone_size: -
j_call: TRBJ2-3
v_call: TRBV7-2
d_call: TRBD2
cdr3_length: 18
cdr3_nt: TGTGCCAGCAGCTTCGGTTCCACATTAGCGGGGGGGCTGGATACGCAGTATTTT
cdr3_aa: CASSFGSTLAGGLDTQYF

clone_size: -
j_call: TRBJ2-2
v_call: TRBV5-1
d_call: -
cdr3_length: 14
cdr3_nt: TGCGCCAGCAGCCCGATAGCTAACACCGGGGAGCTGTTTTTT
cdr3_aa: CASSPIANTGELFF

clone_size: few
j_call: TRBJ1-2
v_call: TRBV6-5
d_call: TRBD1
cdr3_length: 14
cdr3_nt: TGTGCCAGCAGGAGGGACAGGGGAACTTATGGCTACACCTTC
cdr3_aa: CASRRDRGTYGYTF

clone_size: -
j_call: TRBJ2-5
v_call: TRBV4-2
d_call: -
cdr3_length: 14
cdr3_nt: TGTGCCAGCAGCCAAGTTTGGGGGAAGGAGACCCAGTACTTC
cdr3_aa: CASSQVWGKETQYF

clone_size: -
j_call: TRBJ1-4
v_call: TRBV6-5
d_call: -
cdr3_length: 15
cdr3_nt: TGTGCCAGCAGGGGGGCATCGGCAACTAATGAAAAACTGTTTTTT
cdr3_aa: CASRGASATNEKLFF

clone_size: -
j_call: TRBJ2-7
v_call: TRBV28
d_call: -
cdr3_length: 16
cdr3_nt: TGTGCCAGCAGTTCCAGCCTGACAGGCCTCTCCTACGAGCAGTACTTC
cdr3_aa: CASSSSLTGLSYEQYF

clone_size: once
j_call: TRBJ1-1
v_call: TRBV9
d_call: -
cdr3_length: 15
cdr3_nt: TGTGCCAGCAGCGTAGCTCCGGCGGTGAACACTGAAGCTTTCTTT
cdr3_aa: CASSVAPAVNTEAFF

clone_size: -
j_call: TRBJ1-1
v_call: TRBV24-1
d_call: TRBD1
cdr3_length: 13
cdr3_nt: TGTGCCACCAGTGATGGACAGGGCACTGAAGCTTTCTTT
cdr3_aa: CATSDGQGTEAFF

clone_size: -
j_call: TRBJ2-4
v_call: TRBV28
d_call: -
cdr3_length: 13
cdr3_nt: TGTGCCAGCAGTTTTAGAAGGGCCGACATTCAGTACTTC
cdr3_aa: CASSFRRADIQYF

clone_size: -
j_call: TRBJ2-7
v_call: TRBV4-3
d_call: -
cdr3_length: 13
cdr3_nt: TGCGCCAGCAGTAAAAATGTAGGGGGAGAGCAGTACTTC
cdr3_aa: CASSKNVGGEQYF

clone_size: -
j_call: TRBJ2-1
v_call: TRBV2
d_call: -
cdr3_length: 13
cdr3_nt: TGTGCCAGCAGACCAAACGACGATAATGAGCAGTTCTTC
cdr3_aa: CASRPNDDNEQFF

clone_size: -
j_call: TRBJ1-1
v_call: TRBV5-1
d_call: -
cdr3_length: 13
cdr3_nt: TGCGCCAGCAGCTTGGACGTGAACACTGAAGCTTTCTTT
cdr3_aa: CASSLDVNTEAFF

clone_size: -
j_call: TRBJ2-3
v_call: TRBV12-5
d_call: -
cdr3_length: 12
cdr3_nt: TGTGCTAGTGGTTTTATAGAGGATACGCAGTATTTT
cdr3_aa: CASGFIEDTQYF

clone_size: -
j_call: TRBJ2-5
v_call: TRBV18
d_call: -
cdr3_length: 11
cdr3_nt: TGTGCCAGCTCAGACGGAGAGACCCAGTACTTC
cdr3_aa: CASSDGETQYF

clone_size: -
j_call: TRBJ1-2
v_call: TRBV11-3
d_call: TRBD1
cdr3_length: 16
cdr3_nt: TGTGCCAGCAGCCCAAGGGACAGGGGCGTGAAGTATGGCTACACCTTC
cdr3_aa: CASSPRDRGVKYGYTF

clone_size: -
j_call: TRBJ2-7
v_call: TRBV7-3
d_call: TRBD1
cdr3_length: 13
cdr3_nt: TGTGCCAGCAGCTCCGGGACAGAAGACGAGCAGTACTTC
cdr3_aa: CASSSGTEDEQYF

clone_size: -
j_call: TRBJ2-3
v_call: TRBV5-5
d_call: -
cdr3_length: 13
cdr3_nt: TGTGCCAGCAGTCGCCCGTCGGCAAATACGCAGTATTTT
cdr3_aa: CASSRPSANTQYF

clone_size: -
j_call: TRBJ2-1
v_call: TRBV5-1
d_call: -
cdr3_length: 11
cdr3_nt: TGCGCCAGCAGCTTGGAGAGTGAGCAGTTCTTC
cdr3_aa: CASSLESEQFF

clone_size: -
j_call: TRBJ2-2
v_call: TRBV7-3
d_call: -
cdr3_length: 15
cdr3_nt: TGTGCCAGCAGCTCTGACTTATTATACACCGGGGAGCTGTTTTTT
cdr3_aa: CASSSDLLYTGELFF

clone_size: -
j_call: TRBJ2-7
v_call: TRBV5-1
d_call: -
cdr3_length: 14
cdr3_nt: TGCGCCAGCAGCCGGGACCCTGAACAATACGAGCAGTACTTC
cdr3_aa: CASSRDPEQYEQYF

clone_size: once
j_call: TRBJ1-6
v_call: TRBV5-6
d_call: TRBD1
cdr3_length: 18
cdr3_nt: TGTGCCAGCAGCTTGATGGGGCAGGGGGCCTCCTATAATTCACCCCTCCACTTT
cdr3_aa: CASSLMGQGASYNSPLHF

clone_size: -
j_call: TRBJ1-2
v_call: TRBV7-2
d_call: TRBD1
cdr3_length: 17
cdr3_nt: TGTGCCAGCAGCTCAACATGGACAGGGGGAGTGAACTATGGCTACACCTTC
cdr3_aa: CASSSTWTGGVNYGYTF

clone_size: -
j_call: TRBJ1-2
v_call: TRBV4-2
d_call: TRBD1
cdr3_length: 18
cdr3_nt: TGTGCCAGCAGCCAAGCCGGGACAGGGGGGGAATCTTATAATGGCTACACCTTC
cdr3_aa: CASSQAGTGGESYNGYTF

clone_size: -
j_call: TRBJ2-7
v_call: TRBV9
d_call: TRBD2
cdr3_length: 15
cdr3_nt: TGTGCCAGCAGGGGGACTAGCGGGATACACTACGAGCAGTACTTC
cdr3_aa: CASRGTSGIHYEQYF